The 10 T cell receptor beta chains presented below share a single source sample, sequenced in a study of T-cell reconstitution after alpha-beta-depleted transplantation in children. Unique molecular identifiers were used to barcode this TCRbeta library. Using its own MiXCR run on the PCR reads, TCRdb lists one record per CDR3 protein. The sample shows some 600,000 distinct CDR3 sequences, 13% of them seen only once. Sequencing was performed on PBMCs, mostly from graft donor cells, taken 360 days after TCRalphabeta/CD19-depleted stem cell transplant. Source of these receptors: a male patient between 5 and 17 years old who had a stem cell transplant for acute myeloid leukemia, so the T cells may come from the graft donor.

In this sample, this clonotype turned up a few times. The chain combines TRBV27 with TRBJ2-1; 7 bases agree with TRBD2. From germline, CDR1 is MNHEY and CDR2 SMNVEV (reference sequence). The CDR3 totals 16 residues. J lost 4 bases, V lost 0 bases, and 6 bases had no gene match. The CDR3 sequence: CASSLSATSLYNEQFF. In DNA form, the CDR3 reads TGTGCCAGCAGTTTATCAGCGACTAGCCTATACAATGAGCAGTTCTTC.

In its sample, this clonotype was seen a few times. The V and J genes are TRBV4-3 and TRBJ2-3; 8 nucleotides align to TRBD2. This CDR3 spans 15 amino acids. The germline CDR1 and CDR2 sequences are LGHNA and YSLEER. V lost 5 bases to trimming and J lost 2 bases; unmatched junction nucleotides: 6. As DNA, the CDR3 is TGCGCCAGCAGCTTAGCGGGACCGTTCACAGATACGCAGTATTTT. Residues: CASSLAGPFTDTQYF.

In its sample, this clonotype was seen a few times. The chain's CDR3 is CASSLELLSEQFF. The CDR3, as DNA: TGCGCCAGCAGCTTGGAACTACTCAGTGAGCAGTTCTTC. The chain combines TRBV5-1 with TRBJ2-1; D is unclear. CDR1 SGHRS and CDR2 YFSETQ come from the germline V gene. CDR3 size: 13 residues. The ends were cut back, 0 bases at V and 9 bases at J, with 10 bases in the middle.

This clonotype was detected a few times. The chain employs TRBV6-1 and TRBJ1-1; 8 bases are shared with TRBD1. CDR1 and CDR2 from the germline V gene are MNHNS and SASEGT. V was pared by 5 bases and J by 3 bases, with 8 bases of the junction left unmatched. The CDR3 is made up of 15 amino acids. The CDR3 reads CASSRTGGRDTEAFF. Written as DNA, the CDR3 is TGTGCCAGCAGTCGTACAGGGGGTCGGGACACTGAAGCTTTCTTT.

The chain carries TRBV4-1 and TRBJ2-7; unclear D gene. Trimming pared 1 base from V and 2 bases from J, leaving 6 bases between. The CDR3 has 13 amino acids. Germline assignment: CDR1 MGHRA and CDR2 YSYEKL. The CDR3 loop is CASSQARAYEQYF. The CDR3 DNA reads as TGCGCCAGCAGCCAAGCCAGAGCCTACGAGCAGTACTTC.

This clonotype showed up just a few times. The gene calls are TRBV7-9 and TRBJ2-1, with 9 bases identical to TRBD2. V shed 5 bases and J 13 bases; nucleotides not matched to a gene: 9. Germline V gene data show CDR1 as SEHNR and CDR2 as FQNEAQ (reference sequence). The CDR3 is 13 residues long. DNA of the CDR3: TGTGCCAGCAGCCGCCGGCCTAGCGGGGAACAGTTCTTC. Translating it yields CASSRRPSGEQFF. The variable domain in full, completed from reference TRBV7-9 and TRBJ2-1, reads DTGVSQNPRHKITKRGQNVTFRCDPISEHNRLYWYRQTLGQGPEFLTYFQNEAQLEKSRLLSDRFSAERPKGSFSTLEIQRTEQGDSAMYLCASSRRPSGEQFFGPGTRLTVL.

The CDR3 bases are TGTGCCAGCAGCACCCAGGGACAGGGGATAGATGGCTACACCTTC. Amino acids: CASSTQGQGIDGYTF. The V gene is TRBV11-2, the J gene TRBJ1-2; 10 nucleotides match TRBD1. The germline V gene has CDR1 SGHAT and CDR2 FQNNGV. The length of the CDR3 is 15 residues. V shed 5 bases and J 6 bases; nucleotides not matched to a gene: 9.

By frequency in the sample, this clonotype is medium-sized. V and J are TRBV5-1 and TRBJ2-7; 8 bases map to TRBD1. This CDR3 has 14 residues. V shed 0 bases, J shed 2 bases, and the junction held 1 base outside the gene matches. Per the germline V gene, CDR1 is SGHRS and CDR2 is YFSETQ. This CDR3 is CASSLEGQAYEQYF. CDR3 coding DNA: TGCGCCAGCAGCTTGGAGGGACAGGCCTACGAGCAGTACTTC.

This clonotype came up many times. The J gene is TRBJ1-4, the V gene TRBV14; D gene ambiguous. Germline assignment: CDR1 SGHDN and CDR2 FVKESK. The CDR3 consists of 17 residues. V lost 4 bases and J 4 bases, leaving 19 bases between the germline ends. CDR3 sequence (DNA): TGTGCCAGCAGCCGCGACCCGTCATCTGACTTTAATGAAAAACTGTTTTTT. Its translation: CASSRDPSSDFNEKLFF.

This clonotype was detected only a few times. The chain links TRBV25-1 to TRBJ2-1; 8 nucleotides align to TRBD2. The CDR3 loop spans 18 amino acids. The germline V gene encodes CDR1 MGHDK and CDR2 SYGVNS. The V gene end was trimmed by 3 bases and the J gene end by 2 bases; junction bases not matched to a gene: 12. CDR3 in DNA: TGTGCCAGCAGTGATCAGGTTGTCGGGACTAGGACCTACAATGAGCAGTTCTTC. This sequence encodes CASSDQVVGTRTYNEQFF.